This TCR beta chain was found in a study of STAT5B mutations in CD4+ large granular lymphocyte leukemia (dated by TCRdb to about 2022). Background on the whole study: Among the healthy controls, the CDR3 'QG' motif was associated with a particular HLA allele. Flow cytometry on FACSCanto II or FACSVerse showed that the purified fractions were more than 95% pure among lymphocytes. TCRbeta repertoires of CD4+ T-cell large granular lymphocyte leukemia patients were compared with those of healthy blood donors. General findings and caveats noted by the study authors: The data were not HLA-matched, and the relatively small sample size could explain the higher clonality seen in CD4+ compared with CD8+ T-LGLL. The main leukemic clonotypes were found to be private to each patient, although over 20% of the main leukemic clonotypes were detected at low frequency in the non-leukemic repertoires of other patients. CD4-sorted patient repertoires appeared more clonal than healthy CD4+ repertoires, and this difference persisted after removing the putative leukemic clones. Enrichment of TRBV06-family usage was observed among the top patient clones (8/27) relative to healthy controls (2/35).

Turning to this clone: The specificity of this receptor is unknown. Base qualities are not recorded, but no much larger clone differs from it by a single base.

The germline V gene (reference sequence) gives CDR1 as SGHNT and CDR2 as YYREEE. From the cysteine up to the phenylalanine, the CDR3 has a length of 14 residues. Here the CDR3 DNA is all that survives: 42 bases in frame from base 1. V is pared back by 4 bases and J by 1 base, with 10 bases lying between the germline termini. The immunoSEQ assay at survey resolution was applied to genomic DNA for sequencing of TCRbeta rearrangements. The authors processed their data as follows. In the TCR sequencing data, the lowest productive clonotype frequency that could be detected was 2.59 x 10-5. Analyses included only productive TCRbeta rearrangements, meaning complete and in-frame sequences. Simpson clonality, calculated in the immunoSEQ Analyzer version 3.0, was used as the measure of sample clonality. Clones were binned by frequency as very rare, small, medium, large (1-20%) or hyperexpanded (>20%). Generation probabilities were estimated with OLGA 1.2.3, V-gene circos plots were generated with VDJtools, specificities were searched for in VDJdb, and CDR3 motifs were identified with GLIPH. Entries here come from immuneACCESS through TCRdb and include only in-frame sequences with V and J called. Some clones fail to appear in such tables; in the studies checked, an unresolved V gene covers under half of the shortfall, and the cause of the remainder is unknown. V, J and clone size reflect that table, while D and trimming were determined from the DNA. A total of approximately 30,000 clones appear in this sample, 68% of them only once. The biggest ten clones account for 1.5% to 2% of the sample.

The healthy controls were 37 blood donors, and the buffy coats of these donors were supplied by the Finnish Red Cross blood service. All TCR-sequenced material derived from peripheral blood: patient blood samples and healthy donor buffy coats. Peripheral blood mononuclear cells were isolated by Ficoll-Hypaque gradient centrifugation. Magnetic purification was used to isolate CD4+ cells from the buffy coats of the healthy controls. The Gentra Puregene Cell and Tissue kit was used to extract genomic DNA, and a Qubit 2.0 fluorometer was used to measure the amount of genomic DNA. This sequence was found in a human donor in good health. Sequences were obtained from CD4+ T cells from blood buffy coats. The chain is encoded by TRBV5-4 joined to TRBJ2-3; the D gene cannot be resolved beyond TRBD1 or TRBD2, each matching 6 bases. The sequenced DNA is TGTGCCAGCAGCGAAAGGGGGGGCACAGATACGCAGTATTTT. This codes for CASSERGGTDTQYF.